One TCR beta chain is described in this entry. Its antigen is as yet unknown. Germline CDR1 is SEHNR and CDR2 is FQNEAQ (reference sequence). The V end was cut by 2 bases, the J end by 7 bases, with 9 bases between. This CDR3 is built from 12 residues. These data originate in a study of T cell responses to AZD1222 COVID-19 vaccine. Some clones are missing from TCRdb's copy, which holds only in-frame ones; the method was immunoSEQ multiplex PCR. In the table there are about 140,000 clones, about 92% of which are singletons. Study-wide points: Donors were largely white British and mainly female; clonal diversity was possibly underestimated. Increased Spike-specific TCR breadth and depth were observed after two AZD1222 doses. The number of AZD1222 recipients seropositive at baseline was only 5 to 7.

The TCR comes from an adult who had recovered from COVID-19. The gene calls are TRBV7-9 and TRBJ2-7; tentative D call: TRBD1 (5 bases). Specimen: peripheral blood, collected after recovery from COVID-19. In DNA, the CDR3 is TGTGCCAGCAGCTTATTAGGGGTTGAGCAGTACTTC. Amino acid sequence: CASSLLGVEQYF.